These T cell receptor beta chains were read from a single sample in a study of blood T cell repertoires in COVID-19. The method was immunoSEQ multiplex PCR; TCRdb's version includes in-frame clones alone and lacks a portion of them. Seen here are around 220,000 clones, approximately 90% observed once, and the top ten hold around 4.5%. Sample: peripheral blood. These receptors were obtained from a man aged 50 to 59 with acute or convalescent COVID-19. The CDR3 runs from the conserved cysteine through the conserved F or W. The D gene is left open where the match is weak. Size is stated for part of the rows, as once, few or many counts, or as a class when the clone is expanded.

clone_size	d_call	j_call	v_call	cdr3_nt	cdr3_aa
-	TRBD1	TRBJ1-1	TRBV29-1	TGCAGCGTTAGACAGGGCCTTAGTGGAGCTTTCTTT	CSVRQGLSGAFF
-	TRBD2	TRBJ2-2	TRBV11-2	TGTGCCAGCAGCCAACAACCCTGGACTAGCGGCACCGGGGAGCTGTTTTTT	CASSQQPWTSGTGELFF
once	TRBD1	TRBJ2-7	TRBV18	TGTGCCAGCTCACCCCGGGACAGCAGCTCCTACGAGCAGTACTTC	CASSPRDSSSYEQYF
-	-	TRBJ1-1	TRBV2	TGTGCCAGCGGAACAGACCTGAACACTGAAGCTTTCTTT	CASGTDLNTEAFF
-	-	TRBJ1-3	TRBV5-1	TGCGCCAGCAGCCAGTATCAGGGATCTGGAAACACCATATATTTT	CASSQYQGSGNTIYF
-	TRBD1	TRBJ1-1	TRBV6-5	TGTGCCAGCGGACAGGGCCGAGGGGTCGGGGCTGAAGCTTTCTTT	CASGQGRGVGAEAFF
-	-	TRBJ2-3	TRBV7-9	TGTGCCAGCAGCTTAGGGCAGTCGGAGGATACGCAGTATTTT	CASSLGQSEDTQYF
-	-	TRBJ2-1	TRBV27	TGTGCCAGCAGTTTAATGGGCGGACAAACCACCAGTGAGCAGTTCTTC	CASSLMGGQTTSEQFF
-	TRBD1	TRBJ1-4	TRBV6-5	TGTGCCAGCAGTTTGAGTGACAGGGTTTGGGAAAAACTGTTTTTT	CASSLSDRVWEKLFF
-	-	TRBJ1-5	TRBV7-9	TGTGCCAGCAGCTTAGACCAGGCACCCTCGGATCAGCCCCAGCATTTT	CASSLDQAPSDQPQHF
-	TRBD2	TRBJ2-3	TRBV9	TGTGCCAGCAACCAGCGGGGACGTAGCACAGATACGCAGTATTTT	CASNQRGRSTDTQYF
-	TRBD2	TRBJ2-3	TRBV5-4	TGTGCCAGCAGCCTGAGACTAGCGGGGGGCACAGATACGCAGTATTTT	CASSLRLAGGTDTQYF
-	-	TRBJ1-3	TRBV7-6	TGTGCCAGCAGCTCGGCTGGAAACACCATATATTTT	CASSSAGNTIYF
-	TRBD1	TRBJ2-1	TRBV5-1	TGCGCCAGCAGCCAACCCGGGACAGGGGGGAATGAGCAGTTCTTC	CASSQPGTGGNEQFF
few	-	TRBJ1-3	TRBV10-1	TGCGCCAGCCAGGACACCTCTGGAAACACCATATATTTT	CASQDTSGNTIYF
-	-	TRBJ2-7	TRBV5-1	TGCGCCAGCAGCTCCCTGGGCAGGGCCTACGAGCAGTACTTC	CASSSLGRAYEQYF
few	-	TRBJ1-4	TRBV11-2	TGTGCCAGCAGATCGGGGGGGCAACTGTTTTTT	CASRSGGQLFF
-	-	TRBJ2-3	TRBV14	TGTGCCAGCAGCCAAGATAGGACTCGGACGCAGTATTTT	CASSQDRTRTQYF
-	-	TRBJ1-1	TRBV27	TGTGCCAGCAGTTCCTATTCAATGAACACTGAAGCTTTCTTT	CASSSYSMNTEAFF
-	TRBD2	TRBJ2-1	TRBV18	TGTGCCAGCTCACCAGGGAGCGGGAGCAGCTATGAGCAGTTCTTC	CASSPGSGSSYEQFF
-	TRBD2	TRBJ2-3	TRBV9	TGTGCCAGCAGCGTTCTAGCGGGGCTCACAGATACGCAGTATTTT	CASSVLAGLTDTQYF
-	-	TRBJ1-3	TRBV9	TGTGCCAGCAGCGTAGCCTCCTCTGGAAACACCATATATTTT	CASSVASSGNTIYF
-	-	TRBJ1-1	TRBV5-1	TGCGCCAGCAGCTTGGCCGGACAGCGAGTCACTGAAGCTTTCTTT	CASSLAGQRVTEAFF
once	TRBD1	TRBJ1-5	TRBV2	TGTGCCAGTTGGGACAGGGATCAGCCCCAGCATTTT	CASWDRDQPQHF
-	TRBD1	TRBJ1-2	TRBV10-2	TGCGCCAGCTCCCGGGGGACAGGGGGCGCGGGAGGCTACACCTTC	CASSRGTGGAGGYTF
-	TRBD2	TRBJ2-5	TRBV5-4	TGTGCCAGCAGCCCGACTAGCGGGGGCGGGGGAGAGACCCAGTACTTC	CASSPTSGGGGETQYF
-	-	TRBJ1-3	TRBV6-5	TGTGCCAGCAGTTCGGGGAGCTCTGGAAACACCATATATTTT	CASSSGSSGNTIYF
-	TRBD1	TRBJ1-1	TRBV2	TGTGCCAGCATCTTCCGGGACAGGGAAAAAGCTTTCTTT	CASIFRDREKAFF
few	TRBD1	TRBJ1-5	TRBV19	TGTGCCAGTAGGGAGGACAGGGGCAATCAGCCCCAGCATTTT	CASREDRGNQPQHF
-	-	TRBJ1-1	TRBV5-1	TGCGCCAGCAGCTTCGGGGGGACAACTGAAGCTTTCTTT	CASSFGGTTEAFF
few	-	TRBJ1-1	TRBV5-8	TGTGCCAGCAGCTTGGTGGAGCGGGGGGACACTGAAGCTTTCTTT	CASSLVERGDTEAFF
few	TRBD1	TRBJ1-2	TRBV6-5	TGTGCCAGCAGTTACTTCAGGGGGTATGGCTACACCTTC	CASSYFRGYGYTF